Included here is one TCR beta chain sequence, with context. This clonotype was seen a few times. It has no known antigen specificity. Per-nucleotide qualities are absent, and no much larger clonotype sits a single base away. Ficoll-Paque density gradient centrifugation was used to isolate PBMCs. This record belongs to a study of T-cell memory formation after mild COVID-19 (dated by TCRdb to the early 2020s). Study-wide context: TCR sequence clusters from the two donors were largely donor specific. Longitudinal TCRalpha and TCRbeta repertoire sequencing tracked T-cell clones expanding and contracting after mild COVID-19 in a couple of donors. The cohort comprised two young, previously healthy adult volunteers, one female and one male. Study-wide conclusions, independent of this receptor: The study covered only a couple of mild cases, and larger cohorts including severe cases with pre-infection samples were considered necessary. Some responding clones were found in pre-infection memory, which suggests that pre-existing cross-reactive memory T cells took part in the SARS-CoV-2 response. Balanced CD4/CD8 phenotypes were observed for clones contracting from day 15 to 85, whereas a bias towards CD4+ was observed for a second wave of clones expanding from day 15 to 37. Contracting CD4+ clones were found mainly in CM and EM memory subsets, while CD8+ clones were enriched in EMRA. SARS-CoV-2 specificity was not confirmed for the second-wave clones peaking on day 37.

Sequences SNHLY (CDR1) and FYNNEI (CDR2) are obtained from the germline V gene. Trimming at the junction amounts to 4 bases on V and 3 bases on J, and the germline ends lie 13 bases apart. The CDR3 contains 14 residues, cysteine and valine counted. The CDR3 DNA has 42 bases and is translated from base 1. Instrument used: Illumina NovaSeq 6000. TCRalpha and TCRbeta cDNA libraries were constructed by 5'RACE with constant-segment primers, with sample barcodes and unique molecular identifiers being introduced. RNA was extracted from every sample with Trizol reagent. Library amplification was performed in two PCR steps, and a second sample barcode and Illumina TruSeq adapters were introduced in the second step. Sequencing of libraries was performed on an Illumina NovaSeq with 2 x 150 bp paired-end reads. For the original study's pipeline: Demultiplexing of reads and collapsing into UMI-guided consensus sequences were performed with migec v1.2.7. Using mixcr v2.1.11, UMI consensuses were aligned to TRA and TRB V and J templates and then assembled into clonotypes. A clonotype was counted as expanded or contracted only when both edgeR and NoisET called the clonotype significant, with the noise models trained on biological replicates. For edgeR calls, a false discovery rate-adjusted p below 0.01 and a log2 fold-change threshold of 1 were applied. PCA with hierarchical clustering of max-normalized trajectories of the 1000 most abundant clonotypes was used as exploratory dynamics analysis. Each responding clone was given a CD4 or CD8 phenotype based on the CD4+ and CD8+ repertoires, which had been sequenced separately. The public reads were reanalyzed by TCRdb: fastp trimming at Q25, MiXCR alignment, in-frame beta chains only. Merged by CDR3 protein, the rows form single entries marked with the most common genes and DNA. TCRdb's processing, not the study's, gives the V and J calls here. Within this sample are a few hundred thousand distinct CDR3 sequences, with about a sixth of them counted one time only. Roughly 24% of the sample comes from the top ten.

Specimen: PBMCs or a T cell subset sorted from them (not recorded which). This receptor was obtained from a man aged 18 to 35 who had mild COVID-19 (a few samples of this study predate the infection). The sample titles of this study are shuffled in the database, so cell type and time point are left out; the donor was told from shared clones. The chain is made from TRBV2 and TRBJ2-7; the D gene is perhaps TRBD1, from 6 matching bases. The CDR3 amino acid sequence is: CASSVSQGNYEQYV. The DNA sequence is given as TGTGCCAGCAGTGTATCCCAGGGGAACTACGAGCAGTACGTC.